The source of this T cell receptor (beta chain) is a study of Ad26.COV2.S vaccination and SARS-CoV-2 variants. The wider study: Once, or twice with 56 days between doses, Ad26.COV2.S was given intramuscularly.

Treatment specified: 19 received Ad26.COV2.S at low or high dose, single or two shots; 5 received placebo; per-sample allocation not given. Repertoires come from day 63 after the first vaccine or placebo injection. An Ad26 vector expressing Wuhan-strain SARS-CoV-2 spike constituted the vaccine. General observations from the study: Vaccine recipients posted higher spike-specific TCR breadth than their placebo counterparts.

The V and J ends lost 1 base and 7 bases respectively, with 8 bases between them. The CDR3 runs to 13 residues. The V gene's germline CDR1 is SGHVS and CDR2 FNYEAQ. TCRdb's copy holds only in-frame clones and misses some; the assay was immunoSEQ multiplex PCR. The sample holds about half a million clones; around 89% are singletons and the top ten take 1.5% to 2%. With regard to this clone: Its cognate antigen is unknown.

The chain is built from TRBV7-6 and TRBJ2-4; D gene ambiguous. This sequence originates from a person aged 18-65 years who received the Ad26.COV2.S COVID-19 vaccine or a placebo. This sample comprised peripheral blood, obtained in a trial of Ad26.COV2.S vaccine versus placebo. The CDR3 DNA sequence: TGTGCCAGCAGCTTAGATGGTGGGAACATTCAGTACTTC. Translated, it gives CASSLDGGNIQYF.